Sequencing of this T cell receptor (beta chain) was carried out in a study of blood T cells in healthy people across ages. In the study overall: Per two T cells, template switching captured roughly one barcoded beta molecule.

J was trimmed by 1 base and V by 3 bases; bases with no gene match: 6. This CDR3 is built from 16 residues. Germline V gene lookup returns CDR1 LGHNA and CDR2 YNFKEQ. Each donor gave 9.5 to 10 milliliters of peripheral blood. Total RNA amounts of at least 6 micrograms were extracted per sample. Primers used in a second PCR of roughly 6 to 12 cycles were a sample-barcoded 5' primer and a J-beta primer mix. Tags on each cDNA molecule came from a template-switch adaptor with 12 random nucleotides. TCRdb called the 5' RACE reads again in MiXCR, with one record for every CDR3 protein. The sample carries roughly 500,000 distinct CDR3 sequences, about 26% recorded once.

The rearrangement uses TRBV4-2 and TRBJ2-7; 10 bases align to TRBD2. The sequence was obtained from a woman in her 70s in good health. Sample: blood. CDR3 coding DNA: TGTGCCAGCAGCCAGGGCGGAGCGGGGGGGTCCTACGAGCAGTACTTC. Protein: CASSQGGAGGSYEQYF.